This T cell receptor beta chain is drawn from a study of regulatory T cells in long-lasting Graves disease. About the study: In persistent Graves' disease, antithyroid drugs had been taken for over 5 years and TSH receptor antibodies stayed positive. The study, taken as a whole, reports: Persistent patients shared some 2,900 public clonotypes among themselves. Newly diagnosed patients shared fewer, at under 1,000.

Building of the TCR beta libraries involved iRepertoire HTBI primers and Arm-PCR of CDR3 regions. TCRdb redid the calling of the multiplex PCR reads with MiXCR, one entry per CDR3 protein. The repertoire holds fewer than 450,000 distinct CDR3 sequences, with roughly 20% as singletons. This clonotype was found many times. Its antigen is undetermined. Time point in this sample: persistent/refractory GD, antithyroid drugs over 5 years with positive TRAb. Extracted PBMC RNA gave rise to the TCR library. Patients were enrolled at an endocrinology department in Xi'an, China. This specimen was peripheral blood mononuclear cells (PBMCs), taken when the disease was refractory, from a patient treated with antithyroid drugs. The receptor was derived from a female donor with Graves disease.

The CDR3 DNA follows: TGTGCCAGCAGTTTACTAGGAGACGAGCAGTACTTC. Its translation is CASSLLGDEQYF. The rearrangement uses TRBV27 and TRBJ2-7, with D uncertain. Trimming removed 2 bases from V and 5 bases from J, with 7 bases in between. The length of the CDR3 is 12 residues. Per germline, CDR1 MNHEY and CDR2 SMNVEV (reference sequence).